The 24 T cell receptor beta chains in this list originate from one sample, sequenced in a study of blood T cells in healthy people across ages. A second PCR, run for roughly 7 to 12 cycles, used a sample-barcoded 5' primer plus a J-beta primer mix. TCRdb processed the 5' RACE reads anew with MiXCR; each CDR3 protein has one entry. The sample lists more than 650,000 distinct CDR3 sequences, 22% occurring once. Specimen: blood. These receptor sequences come from a man aged 70-80 years in good health.

The chain is built from TRBV4-3 and TRBJ2-5; 7 nucleotides line up with TRBD1. The J call may be mistaken, given a closer DNA end match to TRBJ2-1. Germline V gene data show CDR1 as LGHNA and CDR2 as YSLEER. The length of the CDR3 is 14 residues. The CDR3 coding sequence is TGCGCCAGCAGCCAATACATACAGGGGAATGAGCAGTTCTTC. Translation: CASSQYIQGNEQFF.

This chain links TRBV20-1 with TRBJ2-4; no definite D call. This CDR3 spans 15 amino acids. Trimming pared 6 bases from V and 0 bases from J, leaving 15 bases between. CDR1 is DFQATT and CDR2 is SNEGSKA in the germline V gene (reference sequence). The CDR3, as DNA: TGCAGTGCGGTCCGGTGGGTCCTAGCCAAAAACATTCAGTACTTC. This codes for CSAVRWVLAKNIQYF.

DNA for the CDR3: TGTGCCAGCAGCCAAACGACCTCTAAAGCTTTCTTT. Protein: CASSQTTSKAFF. The chain combines TRBV3-1 with TRBJ1-1; the D is unclear. There are 12 residues in the CDR3. Trimming took 2 bases from V and 9 from J, leaving 10 bases between them. Germline lookup yields CDR1 LGHDT and CDR2 YNNKEL (reference sequence).

This clonotype appeared a few times. The rearrangement uses TRBV20-1 and TRBJ2-4; a possible D gene is TRBD2 (5 bases). The CDR3 loop spans 14 amino acids. Germline V gives CDR1 DFQATT, CDR2 SNEGSKA (reference sequence). V dropped 3 bases and J dropped 5 bases, with 14 bases sitting between them. This CDR3 is CSASGVANQNIQYF. The CDR3, as DNA: TGCAGTGCTAGTGGAGTAGCGAACCAAAACATTCAGTACTTC.

The J gene is TRBJ1-2, the V gene TRBV11-2; D gene uncertain. The CDR3 is 13 residues long. V was clipped by 4 bases and J by 8 bases, with 14 bases between them. Per the germline V gene, CDR1 is SGHAT and CDR2 is FQNNGV. The CDR3 is CASSSFRGFGYTF. The CDR3 bases are TGTGCCAGCAGCTCATTCAGAGGCTTCGGCTACACCTTC.

There are a few counts of this clonotype. The gene calls are TRBV20-1 and TRBJ2-3; 11 nucleotides match TRBD2. V lost 0 bases and J lost 4; bases outside the gene matches: 9. The germline V gene has CDR1 DFQATT and CDR2 SNEGSKA (reference sequence). The CDR3 runs to 17 residues. This CDR3 is CSARDPQTSGNADTQYF. The CDR3 DNA sequence: TGCAGTGCTAGAGATCCCCAGACTAGCGGGAATGCAGATACGCAGTATTTT.

V usage is TRBV4-3 and J usage is TRBJ1-4; the D gene is possibly TRBD1 (5 bases). CDR1 LGHNA and CDR2 YSLEER come from the germline V gene. V dropped 11 bases and J dropped 5 bases, with 36 bases sitting between them. The CDR3 loop spans 20 amino acids. CDR3 residues: CAGNEKRMTGPGPGNEKLFF. CDR3 DNA sequence: TGCGCCGGAAACGAGAAAAGAATGACGGGGCCGGGCCCGGGGAATGAAAAACTGTTTTTT.

V gene TRBV5-5 combines with J gene TRBJ2-5; D may be TRBD1 or TRBD2 (5 bases each). Trimming left V 4 bases short and J 5 bases short, with 15 bases between. This CDR3 region has 14 residues. Germline values: CDR1 SGHKS, CDR2 YYEKEE (reference sequence). The CDR3 DNA reads as TGTGCCAGCAGCAACTCCGGGACGGGGGAGACCCAGTACTTC. Protein: CASSNSGTGETQYF.

The chain has TRBV15 and TRBJ2-2; TRBD1 matches 12 bases. CDR3 length equals 21 residues. Germline V gene lookup returns CDR1 LNHNV and CDR2 YYDKDF (reference sequence). J gave up 7 bases and V 0 bases, and 18 bases lay outside the gene matches. The CDR3 loop is CATSRDKAIYRDRGLGGELFF. As DNA, the CDR3 is TGTGCCACCAGCAGAGATAAAGCGATATACCGGGACAGGGGGCTTGGCGGGGAGCTGTTTTTT.

The V and J genes are TRBV6-5 and TRBJ1-1; 8 bases line up with TRBD1. The CDR3 extends over 15 amino acids. V lost 6 bases and J lost 2; bases outside the gene matches: 8. Germline assignment: CDR1 MNHEY and CDR2 SVGAGI. CDR3 bases: TGTGCCAGCAGCTTCACAGGGGGGGGAAACACTGAAGCTTTCTTT. Protein product: CASSFTGGGNTEAFF.

V is TRBV29-1 and J is TRBJ2-5, with D possibly being TRBD1 (6 bases). The J call could be wrong; TRBJ2-7 is a better fit for the DNA end. Looked up from germline, CDR1 is SQVTM and CDR2 is ANQGSEA. The CDR3 has 15 amino acids. The CDR3 DNA is TGCAGCGTGGCCGATACAGGGTCGAGCTTCTACGAGCAGTACTTC. This codes for CSVADTGSSFYEQYF.

The chain combines TRBV7-9 with TRBJ2-5; maybe TRBD2 (5 bases). The CDR3 has 15 residues. Trimming cost V 0 bases and J 1 base, with 9 bases left between them. CDR1 and CDR2 (germline): SEHNR, FQNEAQ (reference sequence). The CDR3: CASSLATDSQETQYF. The DNA of the CDR3 is TGTGCCAGCAGCTTAGCGACGGACTCCCAAGAGACCCAGTACTTC.

J is TRBJ1-5 and V is TRBV12-3 or TRBV12-4; D gene unclear. V was cut by 8 bases and J by 3 bases, with 20 bases left in between. The CDR3 runs 16 residues. CDR3 sequence: CASSSEAFAVNQPQHF. The CDR3 DNA follows: TGTGCCAGCTCCTCGGAGGCCTTCGCCGTCAATCAGCCCCAGCATTTT.

J is TRBJ2-1 and V is TRBV6-2 or TRBV6-3, with D perhaps TRBD2 (8 bases). The germline gives CDR1 MNHEY, CDR2 SVGEGT. The CDR3 has 18 residues. Trimming took 6 bases from V and 7 from J, leaving 28 bases between them. The CDR3 DNA reads as TGTGCCAGCAGCCACGGGGACAGCGGACTAGCTGGGAGGAATGAGCAGTTCTTC. Protein sequence: CASSHGDSGLAGRNEQFF.

The table lists this clonotype with a few counts. The chain employs TRBV5-1 and TRBJ2-3, with D maybe TRBD2 (6 bases). With 4 bases removed from V and 2 bases from J, the gap between germline ends came to 14 bases. The CDR3 runs 15 residues. The V gene's germline CDR1 is SGHRS and CDR2 YFSETQ. DNA of the CDR3: TGCGCCAGCAGCCGGGGGATACTACTCACAGATACGCAGTATTTT. This codes for CASSRGILLTDTQYF. Drawing the rest from reference TRBV5-1 and TRBJ2-3, the complete variable domain is KAGVTQTPRYLIKTRGQQVTLSCSPISGHRSVSWYQQTPGQGLQFLFEYFSETQRNKGNFPGRFSGRQFSNSRSEMNVSTLELGDSALYLCASSRGILLTDTQYFGPGTRLTVL.

This clonotype has ten or more counts. This chain connects TRBV20-1 to TRBJ1-2; D gene ambiguous. Between the trimmed V and J ends, which lost 6 bases and 1 base, there was a span of 6 bases. There are 11 residues in the CDR3. Germline CDR1 is DFQATT and CDR2 is SNEGSKA (reference sequence). The CDR3 nucleotides are TGCAGTGCCAGATTTAACTATGGCTACACCTTC. The encoded protein is CSARFNYGYTF.

V and J are TRBV2 and TRBJ1-2; a weak D match, TRBD1 (5 bases). The CDR3 is 13 amino acids. The germline V and J ends were trimmed by 5 bases and 6 bases, with 13 bases remaining between them. Looked up from germline, CDR1 is SNHLY and CDR2 is FYNNEI. The DNA of the CDR3 is TGTGCCAGCAGTCCCGGGGCCGCGGATGGCTACACCTTC. It specifies CASSPGAADGYTF.

This clonotype turned up a few times. V usage is TRBV5-1 and J usage is TRBJ2-5; D possibly corresponds to TRBD1 (6 bases). The CDR3 runs 15 residues. CDR1 is SGHRS and CDR2 is YFSETQ in the germline V gene. The V end was cut by 0 bases, the J end by 5 bases, with 14 bases between. CDR3 sequence (DNA): TGCGCCAGCAGCTTGGCGGACAGCTCGTACGAGACCCAGTACTTC. Protein: CASSLADSSYETQYF.

The chain links TRBV29-1 to TRBJ1-1, with no clear D. Germline V gene data show CDR1 as SQVTM and CDR2 as ANQGSEA. The CDR3 length is 15 residues. Between the trimmed V and J ends, which lost 7 bases and 14 bases, there was a span of 32 bases. The CDR3 here is CSAGYGFSTRLMFFF. CDR3 sequence (DNA): TGCAGCGCTGGCTATGGATTTTCGACCAGATTAATGTTCTTCTTT.

This sequence joins TRBV30 and TRBJ1-4; D is ambiguous. Trimming removed 1 base from V and 4 bases from J, with 7 bases in between. The CDR3 totals 13 residues. The V gene's germline CDR1 is GTSNPN and CDR2 SVGIG (reference sequence). The CDR3 DNA reads as TGTGCCTGGAGTGGGCAGATTAATGAAAAACTGTTTTTT. Protein sequence: CAWSGQINEKLFF.

Concerning this clonotype itself: One junction end does not reproduce the germline sequence, and a read error may be involved. The chain joins TRBV27 to TRBJ1-1, with D possibly matching TRBD1 (5 bases). CDR3 length: 14 residues. Looked up from germline, CDR1 is MNHEY and CDR2 is SMNVEV (reference sequence). CDR3 DNA sequence: TGTGCCAGCAGTTTATCGAGACAGTTAACTGAAGCTCTCTTT. This sequence encodes CASSLSRQLTEALF.

This clonotype has more than one count but fewer than ten. V is TRBV21-1 and J is TRBJ2-3; the DNA was not used to check the table's D call, TRBD1. TRBV21-1 is described as a pseudogene. The CDR3 contains 15 residues. CDR3 in amino acids: CASSPWDRCYDTQYF. CDR3 in DNA: TGTGCCAGCAGTCCGTGGGACAGGTGTTACGATACGCAGTATTTT.

This chain uses TRBV24-1 with TRBJ2-5; D is perhaps TRBD1 or TRBD2 (6 bases each). Matching the DNA end better, TRBJ2-1 makes the J call doubtful. Germline CDR1 and CDR2: KGHDR and SFDVKD. The CDR3 contains 14 residues. CDR3: CATSDPRGVDEQFF. The CDR3 region has the DNA TGTGCCACCAGTGACCCGAGGGGGGTAGATGAGCAGTTCTTC.

The V and J genes are TRBV7-3 and TRBJ1-2; tentative D call: TRBD1 (5 bases). The CDR3 length is 16 residues. Trimming stripped 4 bases from V and 4 bases from J, with 19 bases between. Germline V gene data show CDR1 as SGHTA and CDR2 as FQGTGA. The CDR3 region is CASSSKGRGDSYGYTF. CDR3 in DNA: TGTGCCAGCAGCTCAAAGGGGAGGGGTGACAGCTATGGCTACACCTTC.